This T cell receptor beta chain was sequenced in a study of blood T cell repertoires in COVID-19. The wider study: Donors in the United States, Italy and Spain gave samples during acute or convalescent COVID-19.

Sequenced by immunoSEQ multiplex PCR; TCRdb stores in-frame clones only, minus some. This table has roughly 380,000 clones, about 85% appearing once. Between the trimmed V and J ends, which lost 5 bases and 1 base, there was a span of 8 bases. The CDR3 sequence is 13 residues long. Germline CDR1 reads MNHEY; CDR2 reads SVGAGI. The receptor's source is a woman younger than 35 with acute or convalescent COVID-19. Sequencing was carried out using peripheral blood. This rearrangement joins TRBV6-5 to TRBJ2-5; no reliable D call. The CDR3, as DNA: TGTGCCAGCAGTCCCCGGAGCCAAGAGACCCAGTACTTC. Its protein product is CASSPRSQETQYF.